This entry lists 4 T cell receptor beta chains sequenced from one sample in a study of T cells after yellow fever vaccination. TCRdb fed the 5' RACE reads into MiXCR, producing one record per CDR3 protein. This sample has 300,000 to 350,000 distinct CDR3 sequences, with over 3.5% found just once. The sequencing here drew on PBMCs, taken 15 days after the yellow fever booster vaccination. Source of these receptors: a man in his late teens or twenties who received the YFV17D yellow fever vaccine.

This clonotype was seen a few times. The chain combines TRBV12-3 or TRBV12-4 with TRBJ2-5, with D possibly called TRBD1 or TRBD2 (5 bases each). Trimming stripped 5 bases from V and 2 bases from J, with 21 bases between. The CDR3 runs to 17 residues. The CDR3 bases are TGTGCCAGCAGTCGAGGGGTGGGTGGACTGATACAAGAGACCCAGTACTTC. As protein: CASSRGVGGLIQETQYF.

This clonotype was counted a few times. The chain has TRBV21-1 and TRBJ2-5; TRBD1, the table's D call, lacks a check against the DNA. TRBV21-1 is reported as a pseudogene. The CDR3 is 10 amino acids. CDR3 sequence: CGRAKETQYF. For the CDR3, the DNA is TGTGGGCGGGCGAAAGAGACCCAGTACTTC.

The V call is TRBV7-2, the J call TRBJ2-7; 7 nucleotides line up with TRBD1. The CDR3 totals 15 residues. The germline gives CDR1 SGHTA, CDR2 FQGNSA. With V trimmed by 5 bases and J by 2 bases, 9 bases remained unmatched. CDR3 sequence (DNA): TGTGCCAGCAGCCCCGGGGACAGACCGGCCTACGAGCAGTACTTC. Translating it yields CASSPGDRPAYEQYF.

This chain connects TRBV5-6 to TRBJ1-1, with D possibly being TRBD1 (6 bases). CDR1 SGHDT and CDR2 YYEEEE come from the germline V gene. The CDR3 has 15 amino acids. The ends were cut back, 3 bases at V and 5 bases at J, with 17 bases in the middle. CDR3 amino acids: CASSYFNRDMTEAFF. CDR3 DNA sequence: TGTGCCAGCAGCTACTTTAACAGGGATATGACTGAAGCTTTCTTT.